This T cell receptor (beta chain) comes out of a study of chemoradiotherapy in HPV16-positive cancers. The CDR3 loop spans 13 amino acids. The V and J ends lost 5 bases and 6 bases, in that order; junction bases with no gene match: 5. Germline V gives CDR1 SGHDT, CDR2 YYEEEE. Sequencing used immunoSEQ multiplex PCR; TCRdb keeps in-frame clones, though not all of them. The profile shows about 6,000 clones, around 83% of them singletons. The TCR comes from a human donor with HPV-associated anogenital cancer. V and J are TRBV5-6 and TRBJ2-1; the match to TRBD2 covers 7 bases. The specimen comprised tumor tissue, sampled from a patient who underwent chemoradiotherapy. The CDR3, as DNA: TGTGCCAGCAGGGACCGACTAGCCAATGAGCAGTTCTTC. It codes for CASRDRLANEQFF.